Each of the 30 T cell receptor beta chains below was sequenced from the same sample in a study of blood T cells in healthy people across ages. Combining a sample-barcoded 5' primer with a J-beta primer mix, a second PCR ran for about 6 to 11 cycles. One entry per CDR3 protein, called by TCRdb with MiXCR from the 5' RACE reads. Of over 500,000 distinct CDR3 sequences detected, 27% appear once; the ten largest clones hold approximately 3.6%. These same data were also listed under a study on T cells of mothers and their children.

Specimen: blood. Receptor source: a boy younger than 10 in good health.

V is TRBV7-9 and J is TRBJ2-3, with 9 bases lining up with TRBD1. With V trimmed by 5 bases and J by 4 bases, 7 bases remained unmatched. The germline CDR1 and CDR2 sequences are SEHNR and FQNEAQ (reference sequence). The CDR3 length is 15 residues. The CDR3: CASSPGQGTPDTQYF. CDR3 nucleotides: TGTGCCAGCAGCCCCGGACAGGGGACACCAGATACGCAGTATTTT. Full variable domain (outside the CDR3, taken from reference TRBV7-9 and TRBJ2-3): DTGVSQNPRHKITKRGQNVTFRCDPISEHNRLYWYRQTLGQGPEFLTYFQNEAQLEKSRLLSDRFSAERPKGSFSTLEIQRTEQGDSAMYLCASSPGQGTPDTQYFGPGTRLTVL.

In this sample, this clonotype turned up a few times. V gene TRBV27 combines with J gene TRBJ2-7; D is unclear. Germline V CDR1 and CDR2: MNHEY, SMNVEV (reference sequence). V dropped 2 bases and J dropped 6 bases, with 14 bases sitting between them. The CDR3 sequence is 14 residues long. The CDR3 sequence: CASSLGPGPVEQYF. For the CDR3, the DNA is TGTGCCAGCAGTTTAGGACCAGGCCCGGTCGAGCAGTACTTC.

The V call is TRBV10-3, the J call TRBJ2-7; D tentatively reads TRBD1 or TRBD2 (5 bases each). Germline values: CDR1 ENHRY, CDR2 SYGVKD. This CDR3 spans 14 amino acids. Trimming cost V 6 bases and J 1 base, with 13 bases left between them. CDR3 residues: CAIRSGTESYEQYF. CDR3 sequence (DNA): TGTGCCATCAGATCCGGGACCGAGTCCTACGAGCAGTACTTC.

This chain uses TRBV20-1 with TRBJ1-1; TRBD1 might be the D (5 bases). The CDR3 has 14 residues. The germline V and J ends were trimmed by 5 bases and 1 base, with 14 bases remaining between them. Germline CDR1 and CDR2: DFQATT and SNEGSKA (reference sequence). The CDR3 loop is CSAVRGLGNTEAFF. The CDR3 DNA reads as TGCAGTGCTGTGAGGGGATTGGGGAACACTGAAGCTTTCTTT.

This sequence joins TRBV20-1 and TRBJ2-5; D gene uncertain. V was cut by 3 bases and J by 1 base, with 15 bases left in between. There are 15 residues in the CDR3. The germline V gene has CDR1 DFQATT and CDR2 SNEGSKA (reference sequence). The CDR3 sequence: CSASPASGGQETQYF. CDR3 in DNA: TGCAGTGCTAGTCCCGCTTCGGGTGGCCAAGAGACCCAGTACTTC.

As to this clonotype: Being one base from a much bigger clone, this may be a read error. This chain links TRBV7-8 with TRBJ2-7, with D tentatively TRBD1 or TRBD2 (5 bases each). The ends were cut back, 1 base at V and 5 bases at J, with 9 bases in the middle. There are 13 residues in the CDR3. Germline CDR1 is SGHVS and CDR2 is FQNEAQ. The CDR3 loop is CASSLDRTHEQYF. In DNA, the CDR3 is TGTGCCAGCAGCTTAGACAGGACTCACGAGCAGTACTTC. Full variable domain (missing parts from reference TRBV7-8 and TRBJ2-7): GAGVSQSPRYKVAKRGQDVALRCDPISGHVSLFWYQQALGQGPEFLTYFQNEAQLDKSGLPSDRFFAERPEGSVSTLKIQRTQQEDSAVYLCASSLDRTHEQYFGPGTRLTVT.

This clonotype was found a few times. V usage is TRBV5-1 and J usage is TRBJ1-2, with a possible D match to TRBD1 (5 bases). V lost 0 bases, J lost 1 base, and 13 bases lay in between. Germline assignment: CDR1 SGHRS and CDR2 YFSETQ. This CDR3 is 16 amino acids long. The CDR3 DNA reads TGCGCCAGCAGCTTGGACGTCGGACAAGATAACTATGGCTACACCTTC. The encoded protein is CASSLDVGQDNYGYTF.

This clonotype was seen a few times. The genes are TRBV20-1 and TRBJ2-5, with 14 bases aligning to TRBD2. Looked up from germline, CDR1 is DFQATT and CDR2 is SNEGSKA (reference sequence). CDR3 length: 17 amino acids. J gave up 2 bases and V 1 base, and 6 bases lay outside the gene matches. The CDR3 loop is CSARAGLAGVTQETQYF. In DNA form, the CDR3 reads TGCAGTGCTAGAGCGGGACTAGCGGGGGTTACGCAAGAGACCCAGTACTTC.

This clonotype was seen only a few times. V is TRBV20-1 and J is TRBJ1-2, with D tentatively TRBD1 (5 bases). The germline V and J ends were trimmed by 4 bases and 4 bases, with 16 bases remaining between them. The CDR3 contains 14 residues. Looked up from germline, CDR1 is DFQATT and CDR2 is SNEGSKA (reference sequence). The CDR3 DNA is TGCAGTGCTACCCCCTCCGCCGGGGGCTATGGCTACACCTTC. This encodes CSATPSAGGYGYTF.

This clonotype has only a few counts. The V call is TRBV6-5, the J call TRBJ1-4, with unresolved D. The CDR3 runs to 12 residues. Per germline, CDR1 MNHEY and CDR2 SVGAGI. V lost 8 bases, J lost 3 bases, and 7 bases lay in between. The CDR3 bases are TGTGCCAGCCGGTCGGCTAATGAAAAACTGTTTTTT. Translated: CASRSANEKLFF.

The DNA for the CDR3 is TGTGCCAGCAGTTTATACGGGACGCTAATCAAATATGGCTACACCTTC. Protein: CASSLYGTLIKYGYTF. The rearrangement uses TRBV28 and TRBJ1-2, with D tentatively TRBD1 (5 bases). Trimming left V 1 base short and J 5 bases short, with 17 bases between. The CDR3 has 16 amino acids. Per germline, CDR1 MDHEN and CDR2 SYDVKM.

This chain links TRBV20-1 with TRBJ2-2; 13 bases are a match to TRBD2. V gave up 0 bases and J gave up 9 bases; unmatched junction bases: 7. From germline, CDR1 is DFQATT and CDR2 SNEGSKA (reference sequence). The CDR3 contains 16 residues. This CDR3 reads CSARDQTSGGNRELFF. CDR3 DNA sequence: TGCAGTGCTAGAGATCAGACTAGCGGGGGGAACAGGGAGCTGTTTTTT.

This clonotype was seen a handful of times. The V gene is TRBV9, the J gene TRBJ2-5, with TRBD2 identical over 7 bases. The CDR3 is 17 residues long. The germline V gene encodes CDR1 SGDLS and CDR2 YYNGEE. Trimming cost V 3 bases and J 2 bases; bases outside gene matches: 13. The DNA of the CDR3 is TGTGCCAGCAGCGCGCCGTCTAGCGGCATTTCACAAGAGACCCAGTACTTC. It is translated as CASSAPSSGISQETQYF.

The CDR3 spells CSARDTGSDGYTF. CDR3 nucleotides: TGCAGTGCTAGAGATACGGGGTCTGATGGCTACACCTTC. V and J are TRBV20-1 and TRBJ1-2; D not certain. Germline lookup yields CDR1 DFQATT and CDR2 SNEGSKA (reference sequence). The CDR3 sequence is 13 residues long. V shed 0 bases and J shed 6 bases, with 11 bases lying between them.

This chain links TRBV12-3 or TRBV12-4 with TRBJ2-6; a weak D match, TRBD1 (6 bases). V shed 7 bases and J shed 2 bases, with 12 bases lying between them. This CDR3 is 15 amino acids long. The CDR3 coding sequence is TGTGCCAGCACCCCCCCAGGGGCTGGGGCCAACGTCCTGACTTTC. Its protein product is CASTPPGAGANVLTF.

The CDR3 loop reads CASSLEGRRGGEQYF. The CDR3 nucleotides are TGTGCCAGCAGCCTCGAAGGCAGGAGGGGAGGCGAGCAGTACTTC. This chain joins TRBV7-8 and TRBJ2-7; TRBD2 is a possible D gene (6 bases). This CDR3 has 15 residues. V gave up 5 bases and J gave up 6 bases, with 20 bases separating them. CDR1 and CDR2 (germline): SGHVS, FQNEAQ.

This clonotype was seen a single time. The J gene is TRBJ2-5, the V gene TRBV7-2, with 7 bases that match TRBD1. The CDR3 has 15 residues. Germline trimming cut 5 bases from V and 5 bases from J; bases unmatched to any gene: 11. Germline V gene lookup returns CDR1 SGHTA and CDR2 FQGNSA. CDR3 sequence (DNA): TGTGCCAGCAGCGATCCGGACAGGCCAAGGGAGACCCAGTACTTC. It encodes CASSDPDRPRETQYF. Combining the CDR3 with reference TRBV7-2 and TRBJ2-5 gives the whole variable domain GAGVSQSPSNKVTEKGKDVELRCDPISGHTALYWYRQSLGQGLEFLIYFQGNSAPDKSGLPSDRFSAERTGGSVSTLTIQRTQQEDSAVYLCASSDPDRPRETQYFGPGTRLLVL.

This clonotype came up many times. The V gene is TRBV27, the J gene TRBJ2-1; 11 nucleotides line up with TRBD1. Trimming cost V 7 bases and J 6 bases; bases outside gene matches: 8. From germline, CDR1 is MNHEY and CDR2 SMNVEV (reference sequence). The CDR3 sequence is 15 residues long. The CDR3 reads CASIADRGRTNEQFF. CDR3 DNA sequence: TGTGCCAGCATCGCGGACAGGGGGCGAACCAATGAGCAGTTCTTC.

This clonotype was observed a handful of times. The CDR3 DNA follows: TGCGCCAGCAGCAAAGGGGACAGTGACGGCTACACCTTC. Its protein product is CASSKGDSDGYTF. The chain joins TRBV5-1 to TRBJ1-2; 7 bases are a match to TRBD1. This CDR3 spans 13 amino acids. Germline CDR1 reads SGHRS; CDR2 reads YFSETQ. V lost 4 bases and J lost 8; bases outside the gene matches: 8.

This clonotype was picked up a small number of times. Here the CDR3 reads CASSDGTGGPGEQFF. The CDR3 region has the DNA TGTGCCAGCAGTGACGGGACGGGGGGCCCCGGTGAGCAGTTCTTC. The V call is TRBV6-4, the J call TRBJ2-5, with a weak D call TRBD2 (7 bases). The assigned J gene may be wrong: the sequence end matches TRBJ2-1 better. The CDR3 spans 15 residues. Germline V gene lookup returns CDR1 MRHNA and CDR2 SNTAGT.

This rearrangement joins TRBV28 to TRBJ2-7; TRBD1 matches at 9 bases. The length of the CDR3 is 16 residues. V lost 1 base, J lost 3 bases, and 7 bases stayed unmatched. Germline-derived CDR1 and CDR2 are MDHEN and SYDVKM. The DNA of the CDR3 is TGTGCCAGCAGTTTATCCGGACAGGGGCTGAACTACGAGCAGTACTTC. It codes for CASSLSGQGLNYEQYF. Combining the CDR3 with reference TRBV28 and TRBJ2-7 gives the whole variable domain DVKVTQSSRYLVKRTGEKVFLECVQDMDHENMFWYRQDPGLGLRLIYFSYDVKMKEKGDIPEGYSVSREKKERFSLILESASTNQTSMYLCASSLSGQGLNYEQYFGPGTRLTVT.

The chain is built from TRBV29-1 and TRBJ2-7, with 8 nucleotides matching TRBD1. The J call may be mistaken, given a closer DNA end match to TRBJ2-1. CDR1 and CDR2 (germline): SQVTM, ANQGSEA. The CDR3 spans 13 residues. CDR3 protein: CSVPGQGVHEQFF. The CDR3 coding sequence is TGCAGCGTTCCCGGACAGGGAGTGCATGAGCAGTTCTTC.

This chain uses TRBV5-1 with TRBJ1-3; D is ambiguous. Trimming cost V 7 bases and J 0 bases, with 11 bases left between them. CDR1 and CDR2 from the germline V gene are SGHRS and YFSETQ. The CDR3 is made up of 14 amino acids. This chain's CDR3 is CASRSANSGNTIYF. In DNA form, the CDR3 reads TGCGCCAGCCGTAGTGCGAACTCTGGAAACACCATATATTTT. The full variable domain, its missing parts supplied by reference TRBV5-1 and TRBJ1-3, is KAGVTQTPRYLIKTRGQQVTLSCSPISGHRSVSWYQQTPGQGLQFLFEYFSETQRNKGNFPGRFSGRQFSNSRSEMNVSTLELGDSALYLCASRSANSGNTIYFGEGSWLTVV.

This clonotype was counted a few times. The J gene is TRBJ2-6, the V gene TRBV5-8; no clear D. Germline CDR1 SGHTS, CDR2 YDEGEE. The CDR3 loop spans 15 amino acids. V was shortened by 1 base and J by 4 bases, with 9 bases between the two germline ends. CDR3 sequence (DNA): TGTGCCAGCAGCTTGATAGGGTGGGGGGCCAACGTCCTGACTTTC. Protein: CASSLIGWGANVLTF. Full variable domain (outside the CDR3, taken from reference TRBV5-8 and TRBJ2-6): EAGVTQSPTHLIKTRGQQATLRCSPISGHTSVYWYQQALGLGLQFLLWYDEGEERNRGNFPPRFSGRQFPNYSSELNVNALELEDSALYLCASSLIGWGANVLTFGAGSRLTVL.

The genes are TRBV4-3 and TRBJ2-7; 11 bases are shared with TRBD2. V shed 1 base and J 3 bases; nucleotides not matched to a gene: 2. This CDR3 is built from 15 residues. Germline CDR1 is LGHNA and CDR2 is YSLEER. This chain's CDR3 is CASSQGTSGFYEQYF. The CDR3 bases are TGCGCCAGCAGCCAAGGGACTAGCGGGTTCTACGAGCAGTACTTC.

This clonotype was observed a few times. The gene calls are TRBV4-3 and TRBJ2-1; tentative D call: TRBD2 (5 bases). In germline, CDR1 is LGHNA, CDR2 YSLEER. V was trimmed by 0 bases and J by 8 bases, leaving 8 bases between them. The CDR3 is 13 amino acids. The CDR3 DNA reads TGCGCCAGCAGCCAAGATACGCGGGATGAGCAGTTCTTC. Translating gives CASSQDTRDEQFF.

On this clonotype: A much larger clone lies a single base off, so this may be a read error. V usage is TRBV12-3 or TRBV12-4 and J usage is TRBJ2-7, with D hard to call. The germline V and J ends were trimmed by 1 base and 3 bases, with 4 bases remaining between them. The CDR3 has 12 amino acids. CDR3 residues: CASSLDIYEQYF. CDR3 sequence (DNA): TGTGCCAGCAGTTTAGACATCTACGAGCAGTACTTC.

V and J are TRBV15 and TRBJ2-7; D is unclear. The CDR3 runs 12 residues. Trimming left V 0 bases short and J 8 bases short, with 8 bases between. Germline V gives CDR1 LNHNV, CDR2 YYDKDF (reference sequence). CDR3 DNA: TGTGCCACCAGCAGAGATATGAGCCAGCAGTACTTC. Protein: CATSRDMSQQYF.

The table lists this clonotype with a few counts. The CDR3 DNA follows: TGTGCCAGCAAGGGCGGGGGGGCCTCCGAGCAGTACTTC. Its translation: CASKGGGASEQYF. The chain links TRBV6-6 to TRBJ2-5; TRBD2 aligns across 9 bases. With the DNA end fitting TRBJ2-7 better, the J assignment may be wrong. The CDR3 is made up of 13 amino acids. Germline CDR1 is MNHNY and CDR2 is SVGAGI (reference sequence).

The rearrangement uses TRBV12-3 or TRBV12-4 and TRBJ2-7, with a possible D match to TRBD1 (5 bases). The CDR3 consists of 13 residues. V gave up 3 bases and J gave up 6 bases, with 12 bases separating them. CDR3 amino acids: CASSLVGVSEQYF. The CDR3 coding sequence is TGTGCCAGCAGTTTGGTAGGGGTAAGCGAGCAGTACTTC.